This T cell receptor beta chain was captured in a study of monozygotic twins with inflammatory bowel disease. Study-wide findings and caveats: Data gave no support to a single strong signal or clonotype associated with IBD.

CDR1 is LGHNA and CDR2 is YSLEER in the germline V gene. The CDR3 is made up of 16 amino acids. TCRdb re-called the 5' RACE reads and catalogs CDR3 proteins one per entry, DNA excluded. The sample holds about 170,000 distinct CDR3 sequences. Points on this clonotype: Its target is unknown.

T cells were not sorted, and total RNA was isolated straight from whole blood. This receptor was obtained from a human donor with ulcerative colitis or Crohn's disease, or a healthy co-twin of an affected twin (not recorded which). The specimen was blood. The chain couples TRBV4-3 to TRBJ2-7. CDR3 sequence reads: CASSQDEGWGGSEQYF.